This is a list of T cell receptor beta chains from one sample in a study of blood T cell repertoires in COVID-19. The data were produced by immunoSEQ multiplex PCR, yet TCRdb's version contains in-frame clones alone and is incomplete. The data contain around 64,000 clones, more than 75% of them seen just once; the ten biggest clones take up more than 5%. The sequencing input was peripheral blood. These receptors were obtained from a man aged 50 to 59 with active COVID-19. CDR3s include the opening cysteine and the closing phenylalanine or tryptophan. The D gene is left open where the match is weak. For some rows the clone size is stated as once, few or many, or as a class when expanded; others skip it.

j_gene | v_gene | abundance | d_gene | CDR3nt | CDR3aa
TRBJ1-5 | TRBV3-1/TRBV3-2 | NA | NA | TGTGCCAGCAGCCCGTACCGGGACACAAATAATCAGCCCCAGCATTTT | CASSPYRDTNNQPQHF
TRBJ2-1 | TRBV15 | NA | NA | TGTGCCACCAGCAGAGGAGGGTTAATGAATGAGCAGTTCTTC | CATSRGGLMNEQFF
TRBJ1-4 | TRBV4-3 | NA | NA | TGCGCCAGCAGCCAAGTCCACAGGGACCAAGAAAAACTGTTTTTT | CASSQVHRDQEKLFF
TRBJ2-1 | TRBV7-9 | NA | NA | TGTGCCAGCAGAATAGGACCAGCGGGCAATGAGCAGTTCTTC | CASRIGPAGNEQFF
TRBJ1-1 | TRBV2 | NA | TRBD1 | TGTGCCAGGACAGGGGGCGGAGAAGGCACTGAAGCTTTCTTT | CARTGGGEGTEAFF
TRBJ1-1 | TRBV4-1 | NA | NA | TGCGCCAGCAGCCAGGCTCTACATAGCATGAACACTGAAGCTTTCTTT | CASSQALHSMNTEAFF
TRBJ2-7 | TRBV7-2 | once | TRBD1 | TGTGCCAGCAGCTTACGACAACAAGGGGGCCGCTACGAGCAGTACTTC | CASSLRQQGGRYEQYF
TRBJ2-7 | TRBV11-3 | NA | TRBD2 | TGTGCCAGCAGCTTAGAGAGGCTAGCGGGAGGACATGGAATCACCTACGAGCAGTACTTC | CASSLERLAGGHGITYEQYF
TRBJ1-4 | TRBV24-1 | NA | TRBD1 | TGTGCCACCAGTGATTTGAACAGGGGTGGAACTAATGAAAAACTGTTTTTT | CATSDLNRGGTNEKLFF
TRBJ1-2 | TRBV28 | NA | TRBD1 | TGTGCCACCTCCTTGCGGACAGGAGGGGTGGATTGGTATGGCTACACCTTC | CATSLRTGGVDWYGYTF
TRBJ2-1 | TRBV21-1 | once | NA | TGTGCCAGCAGCAAAGTCCGGACTACACCGTGCAATCGGGAGCAGTTCTTC | CASSKVRTTPCNREQFF
TRBJ2-1 | TRBV11-3 | NA | TRBD2 | TGTGCCAGCAGTGGGACTAGCGGGATAGGAGAGCAGTTCTTC | CASSGTSGIGEQFF
TRBJ2-3 | TRBV5-1 | NA | TRBD2 | TGCGCCAGCAGCTTGTCGGGGCGGGAGTTGGGGACAGATACGCAGTATTTT | CASSLSGRELGTDTQYF
TRBJ1-1 | TRBV20-1 | once | NA | TGCAGTGCTAGAGATCCAGATCAAGCTTTCTTT | CSARDPDQAFF
TRBJ1-5 | TRBV7-2 | NA | NA | TGTGCCAGCAGCTTAGACGGGTATCAGCCCCAGCATTTT | CASSLDGYQPQHF
TRBJ2-7 | TRBV5-5 | NA | NA | TGTGCCAGCAGCTTGGGCAGGGGATTATTCTTC | CASSLGRGLFF
TRBJ2-7 | TRBV7-8 | NA | TRBD1 | TGTGCCAGCAGCTTTTTGACAGGGGGGAACGAGCAGTACTTC | CASSFLTGGNEQYF
TRBJ2-7 | TRBV19 | NA | NA | TGTGCCAGTAGTATAGGCGGTAGCTCCTACGAGCAGTACTTC | CASSIGGSSYEQYF
TRBJ1-5 | TRBV7-2 | NA | NA | TGTGCCAGCAGCTTAGAACTTGGTCCAAATCAGCCCCAGCATTTT | CASSLELGPNQPQHF
TRBJ2-5 | TRBV7-8 | NA | NA | TGTGCCAGCAGCCTAACAGGGACGAAGACCCAGTACTTC | CASSLTGTKTQYF
TRBJ2-7 | TRBV11-3 | NA | NA | TGTGCCAGCAGCGAGCCCGGGACAAACTACTACGAGCAGTACTTC | CASSEPGTNYYEQYF
TRBJ2-3 | TRBV3-1/TRBV3-2 | NA | TRBD2 | TGTGCCAGCAGCGGGACTAGCGGGAGAACCACAGATACGCAGTATTTT | CASSGTSGRTTDTQYF
TRBJ2-7 | TRBV12-2 | NA | NA | TGTGCAAGTCGCTTAGCGCACGGCCGACAGGGTTCGTACGAGCAGTACTTC | CASRLAHGRQGSYEQYF
TRBJ2-7 | TRBV27 | many | NA | TGTGCCAGCAGTTTAGGGCGGGGCTCCTACGAGCAGTACTTC | CASSLGRGSYEQYF
TRBJ2-7 | TRBV28 | NA | TRBD2 | TGTGCCAGCAGCCCTCATCAGCGGGGAGCCTACGAGCAGTACTTC | CASSPHQRGAYEQYF
TRBJ2-5 | TRBV6-5 | NA | NA | TGTGCCAGCAGTCCCCTAGCGATTGAGGTAGAGACCCAGTACTTC | CASSPLAIEVETQYF
TRBJ1-5 | TRBV7-2 | once | TRBD1 | TGTGCCAGCAGCTTAGGACAGGGGTTACAGCCCCAGCATTTT | CASSLGQGLQPQHF
TRBJ1-5 | TRBV7-2 | NA | NA | TGTGCCAGCAGCACTGTCGGAGGGAGGAACAATCAGCCCCAGCATTTT | CASSTVGGRNNQPQHF
TRBJ2-7 | TRBV7-2 | few | TRBD1 | TGTGCCAGCAGCCCGGACAGGGTAGCCCACGAGCAGTACTTC | CASSPDRVAHEQYF
TRBJ2-1 | TRBV29-1 | NA | NA | TGCAGCGTTGGTACGTCCGAGGACTACAATGAGCAGTTCTTC | CSVGTSEDYNEQFF
TRBJ2-1 | TRBV19 | NA | TRBD2 | TGTGCCAGTAGTATTTCAGCGGCTAGCGGGAGGAGCTTCCATGAGCAGTTCTTC | CASSISAASGRSFHEQFF
TRBJ2-2 | TRBV5-1 | NA | NA | TGCGCCAGCAGCTTGGTTCCAGGGCCCGGGGAGCTGTTTTTT | CASSLVPGPGELFF
TRBJ1-4 | TRBV5-4 | NA | NA | TGTGCCAGCAGCTTGAAGCGTGGTGATGAAAAACTGTTTTTT | CASSLKRGDEKLFF
TRBJ1-6 | TRBV6-6 | NA | TRBD1 | TGTGCCAGCAGCCCGGGACAGCTTAATTCACCCCTCCACTTT | CASSPGQLNSPLHF
TRBJ2-3 | TRBV7-8 | NA | TRBD1 | TGTGCCAGCAGCTCGGGACAGGGCAGAAGCACAGATACGCAGTATTTT | CASSSGQGRSTDTQYF
TRBJ1-3 | TRBV2 | NA | NA | TGTGCCAGCAGTGAAGGGGCAGGGGTGGGAAACACCATATATTTT | CASSEGAGVGNTIYF
TRBJ1-5 | TRBV30 | NA | TRBD1 | TGTGCCTGGAGTTTAGGGGGCGGTCAGCCCCAGCATTTT | CAWSLGGGQPQHF